One and the same sample provided the 17 T cell receptor beta chains below, sequenced in a study of blood T cell repertoires in COVID-19. Clones were sequenced by immunoSEQ multiplex PCR, and TCRdb holds only the in-frame ones, with some missing. Counted here are a few hundred thousand clones, approximately 88% occurring once; the ten biggest clones make up 2.5% to 3.5%. Sequencing was done on a sample of peripheral blood. All receptors come from a woman aged 25 to 39 with COVID-19, enrolled during active disease.

The chain links TRBV3-1 (or the pseudogene TRBV3-2) to TRBJ2-7; TRBD1 is a possible D gene (5 bases). The length of the CDR3 is 12 residues. Trimming removed 4 bases at V and 4 bases at J, with 8 bases between. Germline assignment: CDR1 LGHDT and CDR2 YNNKEL (reference sequence). This CDR3 is CASSLNRYEQYF. DNA for the CDR3: TGTGCCAGCAGCCTCAACAGGTACGAGCAGTACTTC.

V and J are TRBV18 and TRBJ2-1; 9 positions match TRBD2. CDR1 and CDR2 from the germline V gene are KGHSH and LQKENI. This CDR3 has 17 residues. Trimming took 1 base from V and 6 from J; bases not matched to a gene: 10. In DNA form, the CDR3 reads TGTGCCAGCTCACCACGTCCAGCGGGGGGTACAGTCAATGAGCAGTTCTTC. Protein product: CASSPRPAGGTVNEQFF.

The chain couples TRBV6-2 or TRBV6-3 to TRBJ1-5, with D unresolved. The V end lost 2 bases, the J end lost 6 bases, and 5 bases lay between the germline ends. The germline gives CDR1 MNHEY, CDR2 SVGEGT. This CDR3 contains 12 residues. The DNA of the CDR3 is TGTGCCAGCAGTTACCCTAGTCAGCCCCAGCATTTT. This codes for CASSYPSQPQHF.

The chain combines TRBV29-1 with TRBJ2-2, with 13 bases identical to TRBD2. J lost 4 bases, V lost 6 bases, and 5 bases had no gene match. Germline CDR1 SQVTM, CDR2 ANQGSEA. The CDR3 is 15 amino acids. Here the CDR3 reads CSVGTSGKGTGELFF. The CDR3 DNA reads as TGCAGCGTCGGGACTAGCGGGAAGGGCACCGGGGAGCTGTTTTTT.

The table lists this clone with a few counts. This chain links TRBV30 with TRBJ1-3, with no clear D. CDR1 GTSNPN and CDR2 SVGIG come from the germline V gene (reference sequence). Trimming removed 2 bases from V and 2 bases from J, with 13 bases in between. There are 15 residues in the CDR3. CDR3 sequence reads: CAWSRTWEAGNTIYF. CDR3 in DNA: TGTGCCTGGAGTCGTACATGGGAGGCTGGAAACACCATATATTTT.

In this sample, this clone turned up once. The chain combines TRBV5-8 with TRBJ1-1; TRBD1 might be the D (6 bases). V was trimmed by 0 bases and J by 0 bases, leaving 15 bases between them. The CDR3 is 17 amino acids. Germline V gene lookup returns CDR1 SGHTS and CDR2 YDEGEE. This CDR3 reads CASSLARGFLMNTEAFF. In DNA form, the CDR3 reads TGTGCCAGCAGCTTGGCCAGGGGCTTCCTAATGAACACTGAAGCTTTCTTT.

The gene calls are TRBV3-1 (or the pseudogene TRBV3-2) and TRBJ2-5, with 10 nucleotides matching TRBD2. The length of the CDR3 is 18 residues. Trimming took 4 bases from V and 5 from J; bases not matched to a gene: 16. Germline-derived CDR1 and CDR2 are LGHDT and YNNKEL (reference sequence). CDR3 amino acids: CASSRLAGVGGFRETQYF. The CDR3 DNA reads as TGTGCCAGCAGCCGCCTAGCGGGAGTAGGAGGGTTTCGGGAGACCCAGTACTTC.

This clone was found a few times. The chain joins TRBV6-2 or TRBV6-3 to TRBJ2-2; 11 bases are shared with TRBD2. Per the germline V gene, CDR1 is MNHEY and CDR2 is SVGEGT. This CDR3 region has 18 residues. After removal of 2 bases from V and 3 bases from J, the junction contained 8 bases not matched to a gene. The CDR3 nucleotides read TGTGCCAGCAGTTACCCGGTCCTAGCGGGGGGATACACCGGGGAGCTGTTTTTT. The encoded protein is CASSYPVLAGGYTGELFF.

This clone was seen a single time. The rearrangement links TRBV18 to TRBJ1-4; D is unclear. V was trimmed by 6 bases and J by 6 bases, leaving 14 bases between them. The CDR3 is made up of 14 amino acids. CDR1 and CDR2 from the germline V gene are KGHSH and LQKENI. The CDR3 protein is CASSPTGRDEKLFF. For the CDR3, the DNA is TGTGCCAGCTCGCCTACTGGGCGGGATGAAAAACTGTTTTTT.

This rearrangement joins TRBV24-1 to TRBJ2-7, with D possibly matching TRBD2 (5 bases). The V gene's germline CDR1 is KGHDR and CDR2 SFDVKD. Trimming left V 3 bases short and J 0 bases short, with 8 bases between. The CDR3 contains 14 residues. CDR3 protein: CATSDRRGSYEQYF. The CDR3 DNA is TGTGCCACCAGTGATAGACGGGGCTCCTACGAGCAGTACTTC.

The V gene is TRBV29-1, the J gene TRBJ1-4; D is possibly TRBD1 (6 bases). Trimming cost V 4 bases and J 4 bases, with 13 bases left between them. The CDR3 spans 14 residues. Germline assignment: CDR1 SQVTM and CDR2 ANQGSEA. CDR3 bases: TGCAGCGTTGCCGGGTGGACAGATAATGAAAAACTGTTTTTT. Translation gives CSVAGWTDNEKLFF.

This clone turned up a few times. This rearrangement joins TRBV7-8 to TRBJ2-3, with D maybe TRBD2 (7 bases). The CDR3 loop spans 15 amino acids. Trimming left V 1 base short and J 2 bases short, with 10 bases between. Germline CDR1 SGHVS, CDR2 FQNEAQ. This CDR3 is CASSLGRGLTDTQYF. As DNA, the CDR3 is TGTGCCAGCAGCTTAGGGCGGGGGCTCACAGATACGCAGTATTTT.

V gene TRBV3-1 (or the pseudogene TRBV3-2) combines with J gene TRBJ1-2, with 11 bases aligning to TRBD1. The germline V gene has CDR1 LGHDT and CDR2 YNNKEL (reference sequence). The V segment lost 4 bases and the J segment 5 bases; nucleotides outside the gene matches: 6. The length of the CDR3 is 15 residues. CDR3 DNA: TGTGCCAGCAGCCGTGGGACAGGGGGGTCATATGGCTACACCTTC. Its protein product is CASSRGTGGSYGYTF.

There are many counts of this clone. The chain couples TRBV7-9 to TRBJ1-4, with 10 bases lining up with TRBD1. The CDR3 is made up of 16 amino acids. V lost 4 bases and J lost 10; bases outside the gene matches: 12. The germline gives CDR1 SEHNR, CDR2 FQNEAQ (reference sequence). CDR3 region: CASSSTNPRTGGKLFF. The CDR3 coding sequence is TGTGCCAGCAGCTCAACAAACCCTCGGACAGGGGGAAAACTGTTTTTT. The whole variable domain, remainder taken from reference TRBV7-9 and TRBJ1-4, is DTGVSQNPRHKITKRGQNVTFRCDPISEHNRLYWYRQTLGQGPEFLTYFQNEAQLEKSRLLSDRFSAERPKGSFSTLEIQRTEQGDSAMYLCASSSTNPRTGGKLFFGSGTQLSVL.

This clone was seen once. The genes are TRBV3-1 (or the pseudogene TRBV3-2) and TRBJ2-5; D remains unclear. The CDR3 covers 15 residues. Trimming cost V 4 bases and J 3 bases, with 15 bases left between them. CDR1 is LGHDT, CDR2 YNNKEL, per germline (reference sequence). CDR3 DNA sequence: TGTGCCAGCAGCCCCGCAGAGGCCCTAAAAGAGACCCAGTACTTC. This translates into CASSPAEALKETQYF.

V is TRBV15 and J is TRBJ2-1; TRBD2 aligns across 13 bases. This CDR3 region has 14 residues. Germline loops: CDR1 LNHNV, CDR2 YYDKDF (reference sequence). V shed 8 bases, J shed 15 bases, and the junction held 13 bases outside the gene matches. CDR3 protein: CATRTGLAGSTPFF. The CDR3 DNA sequence: TGTGCCACCCGGACGGGACTAGCGGGGTCGACACCGTTCTTC.

The J gene is TRBJ1-1, the V gene TRBV24-1; D gene ambiguous. V was cut by 3 bases and J by 1 base, with 8 bases left in between. In germline, CDR1 is KGHDR, CDR2 SFDVKD. CDR3 length equals 14 residues. The CDR3 sequence: CATSDPSGNTEAFF. In nucleotides, the CDR3 is TGTGCCACCAGTGATCCCTCAGGGAACACTGAAGCTTTCTTT.